These T cell receptor beta chains were read from a single sample in a study of cytomegalovirus exposure and HLA in healthy donors. Profiling relied on immunoSEQ multiplex PCR, and the TCRdb table lists in-frame clones only, not all of them. The sample has around 100,000 clones; the top ten hold around 6.5%. The specimen sequenced was PBMCs. The origin of the receptors is a man aged 40-49 years in good health and CMV-seropositive. The CDR3 runs from the conserved cysteine through the conserved F or W. A D gene is named only where the DNA matches it firmly.

v_call: TRBV30; j_call: TRBJ1-5; d_call: TRBD1; cdr3_aa: CAWGQGGNQPQHF; cdr3_nt: TGTGCCTGGGGACAGGGAGGCAATCAGCCCCAGCATTTT
v_call: TRBV7-2; j_call: TRBJ2-1; d_call: TRBD1; cdr3_aa: CASSLQQGYYNEQFF; cdr3_nt: TGTGCCAGCAGCTTACAACAGGGGTACTACAATGAGCAGTTCTTC
v_call: TRBV28; j_call: TRBJ1-5; d_call: .; cdr3_aa: CASSWSLRGADQPQHF; cdr3_nt: TGTGCCAGCAGTTGGTCCCTCAGGGGCGCAGATCAGCCCCAGCATTTT
v_call: TRBV19; j_call: TRBJ2-2; d_call: TRBD1; cdr3_aa: CASSIEGQGAGNTGELFF; cdr3_nt: TGTGCCAGTAGTATAGAAGGTCAGGGGGCGGGGAACACCGGGGAGCTGTTTTTT
v_call: TRBV11-3; j_call: TRBJ2-3; d_call: TRBD2; cdr3_aa: CASSLGGADTQYF; cdr3_nt: TGTGCCAGCAGCCTTGGGGGGGCAGATACGCAGTATTTT
v_call: TRBV27; j_call: TRBJ2-7; d_call: .; cdr3_aa: CASTKSSLPEVYEQYF; cdr3_nt: TGTGCCAGCACCAAATCCTCTCTGCCGGAGGTCTACGAGCAGTACTTC
v_call: TRBV10-2; j_call: TRBJ2-2; d_call: .; cdr3_aa: CATRVSGVKNTGELFF; cdr3_nt: TGCGCCACCCGGGTTAGCGGAGTCAAGAACACCGGGGAGCTGTTTTTT
v_call: TRBV27; j_call: TRBJ1-2; d_call: TRBD1; cdr3_aa: CASRLQGDRYGYTF; cdr3_nt: TGTGCCAGCAGACTCCAGGGGGATCGGTATGGCTACACCTTC
v_call: TRBV4-2; j_call: TRBJ1-1; d_call: .; cdr3_aa: CASGRRSTEAFF; cdr3_nt: TGTGCCAGCGGCAGGAGGAGCACTGAAGCTTTCTTT
v_call: TRBV28; j_call: TRBJ2-7; d_call: .; cdr3_aa: CASSDDNYYEQYF; cdr3_nt: TGTGCCAGCAGTGATGACAATTACTACGAGCAGTACTTC
v_call: TRBV5-6; j_call: TRBJ1-1; d_call: .; cdr3_aa: CASSLDLGGQNTEAFF; cdr3_nt: TGTGCCAGCAGCTTGGATCTGGGCGGGCAGAACACTGAAGCTTTCTTT
v_call: TRBV27; j_call: TRBJ2-1; d_call: .; cdr3_aa: CASRLPGLHNEQFF; cdr3_nt: TGTGCCAGCAGGCTCCCAGGACTACACAATGAGCAGTTCTTC
v_call: TRBV7-9; j_call: TRBJ2-3; d_call: .; cdr3_aa: CASSLVSGASTDTQYF; cdr3_nt: TGTGCCAGCAGCTTAGTTTCGGGAGCTAGCACAGATACGCAGTATTTT
v_call: TRBV29-1; j_call: TRBJ1-1; d_call: .; cdr3_aa: CSVELYFNTEAFF; cdr3_nt: TGCAGCGTTGAATTGTACTTTAACACTGAAGCTTTCTTT
v_call: TRBV11-2; j_call: TRBJ1-1; d_call: TRBD1; cdr3_aa: CASSLTGGKGATEAFF; cdr3_nt: TGTGCCAGCAGTCTTACAGGGGGTAAGGGGGCGACTGAAGCTTTCTTT
v_call: TRBV29-1; j_call: TRBJ2-4; d_call: .; cdr3_aa: CSVEEFGEQYF; cdr3_nt: TGCAGCGTTGAAGAGTTCGGGGAACAGTACTTC
v_call: TRBV9; j_call: TRBJ2-7; d_call: TRBD2; cdr3_aa: CASSGSGSSIYEQYF; cdr3_nt: TGTGCCAGCAGCGGTAGCGGGAGTTCGATCTACGAGCAGTACTTC
v_call: TRBV9; j_call: TRBJ2-7; d_call: TRBD2; cdr3_aa: CASSVGPSGRAGKSYEQYF; cdr3_nt: TGTGCCAGCAGCGTAGGCCCTAGCGGGAGGGCCGGGAAGTCCTACGAGCAGTACTTC
v_call: TRBV28; j_call: TRBJ2-1; d_call: TRBD1; cdr3_aa: CASEDTGTAYNEQFF; cdr3_nt: TGTGCCAGCGAGGATACCGGGACAGCCTACAATGAGCAGTTCTTC
v_call: TRBV7-9; j_call: TRBJ2-7; d_call: TRBD1; cdr3_aa: CASSLVGQGIYEQYF; cdr3_nt: TGTGCCAGCAGCTTAGTGGGACAGGGTATCTACGAGCAGTACTTC
v_call: TRBV28; j_call: TRBJ2-2; d_call: .; cdr3_aa: CASSTQTDSNTGELFF; cdr3_nt: TGTGCCAGCAGTACTCAGACAGATTCGAACACCGGGGAGCTGTTTTTT
v_call: TRBV5-5; j_call: TRBJ1-1; d_call: .; cdr3_aa: CASSLVEKTEAFF; cdr3_nt: TGTGCCAGCAGCTTGGTGGAGAAGACTGAAGCTTTCTTT
v_call: TRBV2; j_call: TRBJ1-3; d_call: .; cdr3_aa: CANQQGSGNTIYF; cdr3_nt: TGTGCCAACCAACAGGGCTCTGGAAACACCATATATTTT
v_call: TRBV15; j_call: TRBJ2-1; d_call: TRBD2; cdr3_aa: CATGGREGGYNEQFF; cdr3_nt: TGTGCCACCGGGGGGAGGGAGGGTGGATACAATGAGCAGTTCTTC
v_call: TRBV7-9; j_call: TRBJ2-7; d_call: .; cdr3_aa: CASSLMGGSSYEQYF; cdr3_nt: TGTGCCAGCAGCCTTATGGGGGGAAGCTCCTACGAGCAGTACTTC
v_call: TRBV5-1; j_call: TRBJ2-2; d_call: .; cdr3_aa: CASRDTGNTGELFF; cdr3_nt: TGCGCCAGCAGAGATACAGGGAACACCGGGGAGCTGTTTTTT
v_call: TRBV7-3; j_call: TRBJ2-4; d_call: TRBD2; cdr3_aa: CASSLQGTSGNIQYF; cdr3_nt: TGTGCCAGCAGCTTACAGGGGACTAGCGGAAACATTCAGTACTTC
v_call: TRBV5-1; j_call: TRBJ1-2; d_call: TRBD1; cdr3_aa: CASSQGDRATNGYTF; cdr3_nt: TGCGCCAGCAGCCAGGGCGACAGGGCGACCAATGGCTACACCTTC
v_call: TRBV4-1; j_call: TRBJ1-5; d_call: .; cdr3_aa: CASSQELSRFPQHF; cdr3_nt: TGCGCCAGCAGCCAAGAATTATCTAGGTTTCCCCAGCATTTT
v_call: TRBV9; j_call: TRBJ1-6; d_call: .; cdr3_aa: CASSVFAYNSPLHF; cdr3_nt: TGTGCCAGCAGCGTCTTCGCCTATAATTCACCCCTCCACTTT
v_call: TRBV30; j_call: TRBJ1-1; d_call: .; cdr3_aa: CAWSPLNTEAFF; cdr3_nt: TGTGCCTGGAGTCCTTTGAACACTGAAGCTTTCTTT
v_call: TRBV7-2; j_call: TRBJ2-2; d_call: TRBD1; cdr3_aa: CASSRRQGTSSPGELFF; cdr3_nt: TGTGCCAGCAGCCGCCGACAGGGGACCTCTTCCCCCGGGGAGCTGTTTTTT
v_call: TRBV7-2; j_call: TRBJ2-2; d_call: .; cdr3_aa: CASSLYTGELFF; cdr3_nt: TGTGCCAGCAGCCTTTACACCGGGGAGCTGTTTTTT
v_call: TRBV28; j_call: TRBJ2-7; d_call: .; cdr3_aa: CASSKELPYEQYF; cdr3_nt: TGTGCCAGCAGTAAAGAGCTGCCATACGAGCAGTACTTC
v_call: TRBV4-3; j_call: TRBJ2-3; d_call: TRBD2; cdr3_aa: CASSQDPAGGPDTQYF; cdr3_nt: TGCGCCAGCAGCCAAGACCCAGCGGGAGGTCCAGATACGCAGTATTTT
v_call: TRBV7-9; j_call: TRBJ2-3; d_call: .; cdr3_aa: CASSLGLAGRLSDTQYF; cdr3_nt: TGTGCCAGCAGCTTAGGATTGGCGGGGCGCCTCTCAGATACGCAGTATTTT
v_call: TRBV10-1; j_call: TRBJ2-1; d_call: TRBD2; cdr3_aa: CASSSLAGASKQFF; cdr3_nt: TGCGCCAGCAGTTCACTAGCGGGAGCTTCAAAGCAGTTCTTC
v_call: TRBV6-5; j_call: TRBJ1-1; d_call: .; cdr3_aa: CASRKDYLNTEAFF; cdr3_nt: TGTGCCAGCAGGAAGGACTACCTAAACACTGAAGCTTTCTTT
v_call: TRBV11-2; j_call: TRBJ2-1; d_call: .; cdr3_aa: CASSLDIGGHNEQFF; cdr3_nt: TGTGCCAGCAGCTTAGATATCGGGGGGCACAATGAGCAGTTCTTC
v_call: TRBV5-1; j_call: TRBJ1-1; d_call: .; cdr3_aa: CASSPQPLAEAFF; cdr3_nt: TGCGCCAGCAGCCCACAGCCTTTGGCTGAAGCTTTCTTT
v_call: TRBV5-4; j_call: TRBJ1-1; d_call: TRBD1; cdr3_aa: CASSPPGQGTFEAFF; cdr3_nt: TGTGCCAGCAGCCCGCCGGGACAGGGGACTTTTGAAGCTTTCTTT
v_call: TRBV11-2; j_call: TRBJ2-7; d_call: TRBD2; cdr3_aa: CASSLSGGILTYEQYF; cdr3_nt: TGTGCCAGCAGTTTATCCGGGGGGATACTGACCTACGAGCAGTACTTC
v_call: TRBV6-1; j_call: TRBJ2-3; d_call: .; cdr3_aa: CASSDRTFTDTQYF; cdr3_nt: TGTGCCAGCAGTGACAGAACCTTCACAGATACGCAGTATTTT
v_call: TRBV5-1; j_call: TRBJ1-2; d_call: .; cdr3_aa: CASSLEHGLGYTF; cdr3_nt: TGCGCCAGCAGCTTGGAGCACGGTTTAGGCTACACCTTC
v_call: TRBV7-6; j_call: TRBJ2-5; d_call: TRBD1; cdr3_aa: CASRPTGEETQYF; cdr3_nt: TGTGCCAGCCGCCCCACAGGGGAAGAGACCCAGTACTTC
v_call: TRBV30; j_call: TRBJ2-1; d_call: TRBD2; cdr3_aa: CAWSVLGLESSYNEQFF; cdr3_nt: TGTGCCTGGAGTGTTCTAGGACTAGAGAGCTCCTACAATGAGCAGTTCTTC
v_call: TRBV7-9; j_call: TRBJ1-2; d_call: TRBD1; cdr3_aa: CASSAMDRGQGGYTF; cdr3_nt: TGTGCCAGCAGCGCAATGGACAGGGGGCAGGGTGGCTACACCTTC
v_call: TRBV7-2; j_call: TRBJ2-3; d_call: TRBD1; cdr3_aa: CASSTRTGSTDTQYF; cdr3_nt: TGTGCCAGCAGCACTAGGACAGGGAGCACAGATACGCAGTATTTT
v_call: TRBV6-7; j_call: TRBJ1-1; d_call: .; cdr3_aa: CASSYSRSRLTESRGRTEAFF; cdr3_nt: TGTGCCAGCAGTTACTCGAGGTCCAGGTTGACAGAGTCGAGAGGGAGGACTGAAGCTTTCTTT